A selection of T cell receptor beta chains follows, all from one sample in a study of neoadjuvant anti-PD-1 for oral cavity cancer. Measured with immunoSEQ multiplex PCR; TCRdb has only the in-frame clones, and not every one. The sample contains about 14,000 clones, around 71% of which appear only once. Sequenced material: PBMCs, taken after nivolumab (anti-PD-1) treatment. Receptors were obtained from a person aged 35 to 85 with oral cavity squamous cell carcinoma. Each CDR3 is given with its conserved first and last residue. Fields, in order: V gene, clone size, J gene, D gene, CDR3 protein, CDR3 DNA. A D gene is named only where the DNA matches it firmly. Size tells how often a clone was seen (once, few, many) or the class of an expanded clone, and some rows leave it out.

>TRBV15|NA|TRBJ1-5|NA
CATSREGGNSNQPQHF
TGTGCCACCAGCAGAGAAGGGGGAAATAGCAATCAGCCCCAGCATTTT
>TRBV6-5|NA|TRBJ2-7|NA
CASSWRQSYEQYF
TGTGCCAGCAGTTGGCGACAGTCCTACGAGCAGTACTTC
>TRBV7-9|NA|TRBJ2-3|NA
CASSLATGSTDTQYF
TGTGCCAGCAGCTTAGCGACGGGATCCACAGATACGCAGTATTTT
>TRBV30|NA|TRBJ1-1|TRBD1
CALERKDRDTEAFF
TGTGCCTTAGAACGTAAGGACAGGGACACTGAAGCTTTCTTT
>TRBV19|NA|TRBJ2-2|TRBD2
CASTSGPANTGELFF
TGTGCCAGTACTAGCGGGCCCGCGAACACCGGGGAGCTGTTTTTT
>TRBV4-2|few|TRBJ2-7|NA
CASSPGDVRLSYEQYF
TGTGCCAGCAGCCCCGGAGACGTCCGACTTTCCTACGAGCAGTACTTC
>TRBV9|NA|TRBJ2-7|NA
CASSGSGSNYEQYF
TGTGCCAGCAGCGGGTCCGGGTCAAACTACGAGCAGTACTTC
>TRBV30|NA|TRBJ2-2|NA
CAWSVNRAGELFF
TGTGCCTGGAGTGTAAACAGGGCCGGGGAGCTGTTTTTT
>TRBV6-5|NA|TRBJ2-7|NA
CATGKWGDGSYEQYF
TGTGCCACCGGAAAGTGGGGGGACGGCTCTTACGAGCAGTACTTC
>TRBV29-1|NA|TRBJ2-7|NA
CSATQGSGSYEQYF
TGCAGCGCCACGCAGGGGTCTGGGTCCTACGAGCAGTACTTC
>TRBV27|once|TRBJ1-2|NA
CASSGDRDYGYTF
TGTGCCAGCAGTGGGGACCGAGACTATGGCTACACCTTC
>TRBV7-6|NA|TRBJ2-3|TRBD2
CASSQGLAGGQDTQYF
TGTGCCAGCAGCCAGGGACTAGCGGGAGGACAAGATACGCAGTATTTT
>TRBV28|few|TRBJ1-2|NA
CASSAGGAGHGYTF
TGTGCCAGCAGTGCTGGGGGGGCAGGTCATGGCTACACCTTC
>TRBV6-5|NA|TRBJ1-2|NA
CASGAPGLGYGYTF
TGTGCCAGCGGGGCGCCGGGGCTAGGTTATGGCTACACCTTC
>TRBV6-5|NA|TRBJ1-5|NA
CASSYSGRDQPQHF
TGTGCCAGCAGTTACTCGGGGCGGGACCAGCCCCAGCATTTT
>TRBV6-5|NA|TRBJ1-3|NA
CASRGHGDSGNTIYF
TGTGCCAGCAGGGGACACGGGGACTCTGGAAACACCATATATTTT
>TRBV4-2|few|TRBJ2-7|TRBD2
CASSQEGGLAGARYEQYF
TGTGCCAGCAGCCAAGAGGGCGGACTAGCGGGAGCACGCTACGAGCAGTACTTC
>TRBV28|NA|TRBJ2-7|NA
CASSLRVGGERAEQYF
TGTGCCAGCAGTTTACGCGTCGGGGGAGAGCGAGCCGAGCAGTACTTC
>TRBV10-3|NA|TRBJ2-5|NA
CAISGLEETQYF
TGTGCCATCAGTGGCCTCGAAGAGACCCAGTACTTC
>TRBV5-4|NA|TRBJ2-7|TRBD1
CASSLDGTGGHEQYF
TGTGCCAGCAGCTTGGACGGGACAGGGGGCCACGAGCAGTACTTC
>TRBV2|once|TRBJ2-1|TRBD2
CASSDIPRTSRSNEQFF
TGTGCCAGCAGTGATATCCCCAGGACTAGCCGTAGCAATGAGCAGTTCTTC
>TRBV19|NA|TRBJ1-2|TRBD1
CASSLPGQDDGYTF
TGTGCCAGTAGCCTACCGGGACAGGACGATGGCTACACCTTC
>TRBV21-1|NA|TRBJ2-3|NA
CASSSARPRGDTQYF
TGTGCCAGCAGCTCTGCGCGGCCACGGGGAGATACGCAGTATTTT
>TRBV28|NA|TRBJ1-5|TRBD1
CASSLLQGQGSKPQHF
TGTGCCAGCAGTTTATTACAGGGACAGGGGTCGAAGCCCCAGCATTTT
>TRBV10-3|NA|TRBJ2-3|NA
CAISFPMGQTSTDTQYF
TGTGCCATCAGTTTCCCTATGGGGCAGACTAGCACAGATACGCAGTATTTT
>TRBV27|few|TRBJ1-1|TRBD1
CASTRTGWGEAFF
TGTGCCAGCACTCGGACAGGGTGGGGTGAAGCTTTCTTT
>TRBV6-5|NA|TRBJ1-1|NA
CASSALGTTAEAFF
TGTGCCAGCAGTGCCTTAGGGACAACAGCTGAAGCTTTCTTT
>TRBV11-1|NA|TRBJ2-1|TRBD1
CASSRTGARSEQFF
TGTGCCAGCAGCCGGACAGGGGCCCGAAGTGAGCAGTTCTTC
>TRBV19|NA|TRBJ2-1|TRBD2
CASGRLAGFSYNEQFF
TGTGCCAGTGGGCGACTAGCGGGGTTCTCCTACAATGAGCAGTTCTTC
>TRBV7-8|NA|TRBJ2-1|TRBD2
CASSQIVGGPNEQFF
TGTGCCAGCAGCCAAATCGTGGGAGGGCCCAATGAGCAGTTCTTC
>TRBV4-1|NA|TRBJ2-6|TRBD2
CASSQGPAGGFSGANVLTF
TGCGCCAGCAGCCAAGGGCCAGCGGGAGGGTTCTCTGGGGCCAACGTCCTGACTTTC
>TRBV7-2|NA|TRBJ2-3|NA
CASSLGGGGPGDTQYF
TGTGCCAGCAGCTTAGGAGGGGGAGGGCCGGGAGATACGCAGTATTTT
>TRBV7-8|once|TRBJ1-1|NA
CASSPSGATEAFF
TGTGCCAGCAGCCCCAGCGGGGCCACTGAAGCTTTCTTT
>TRBV5-5|NA|TRBJ1-1|NA
CASSLDPMNTEAFF
TGTGCCAGCAGCTTGGACCCCATGAACACTGAAGCTTTCTTT
>TRBV6-5|NA|TRBJ2-1|TRBD2
CASSWGGSSYNEQFF
TGTGCCAGCAGTTGGGGGGGGAGCTCCTACAATGAGCAGTTCTTC
>TRBV27|NA|TRBJ2-1|NA
CASSLPNHEQFF
TGTGCCAGCAGTTTACCCAACCATGAGCAGTTCTTC
>TRBV27|NA|TRBJ2-6|NA
CASGRHGGSGANVLTF
TGTGCCAGCGGTCGACACGGGGGCTCTGGGGCCAACGTCCTGACTTTC
>TRBV5-4|once|TRBJ1-1|NA
CASSLPTGGGTEAFF
TGTGCCAGCAGCTTGCCTACCGGGGGGGGTACTGAAGCTTTCTTT
>TRBV10-3|NA|TRBJ1-2|NA
CAISDGRENYGYTF
TGTGCCATCAGTGACGGAAGGGAGAACTATGGCTACACCTTC
>TRBV6-5|NA|TRBJ2-7|NA
CASNRADGTYEQYF
TGTGCCAGCAATCGGGCCGACGGAACCTACGAGCAGTACTTC
>TRBV27|NA|TRBJ1-1|NA
CASSLFSGTTEAFF
TGTGCCAGCAGTTTATTTTCCGGGACAACTGAAGCTTTCTTT
>TRBV2|NA|TRBJ1-2|TRBD1
CASTDRGYGYTF
TGTGCCAGCACCGACAGGGGGTATGGCTACACCTTC
>TRBV10-3|NA|TRBJ2-7|NA
CAISFTGVEQYF
TGTGCCATCAGCTTCACAGGTGTCGAGCAGTACTTC
>TRBV27|NA|TRBJ1-2|NA
CASTTRGGQRTGLYGYTF
TGTGCCAGCACCACCCGTGGGGGACAACGGACCGGACTCTATGGCTACACCTTC
>TRBV6-5|NA|TRBJ1-2|NA
CASRHPNYGYTF
TGTGCCAGCAGGCATCCTAACTATGGCTACACCTTC
>TRBV20-1|NA|TRBJ1-1|NA
CSAVRPTEAFF
TGCAGTGCCGTCAGACCCACTGAAGCTTTCTTT
>TRBV11-2|once|TRBJ2-7|NA
CASSLVGSAYEQYF
TGTGCCAGCAGCTTGGTAGGTTCGGCCTACGAGCAGTACTTC
>TRBV29-1|once|TRBJ2-1|NA
CSVEASAECQFF
TGCAGCGTTGAAGCTAGCGCGGAGTGTCAGTTCTTC
>TRBV5-6|NA|TRBJ1-1|TRBD1
CASSLRKTGGDSEAFF
TGTGCCAGCAGCTTACGGAAGACAGGGGGCGACTCTGAAGCTTTCTTT
>TRBV2|NA|TRBJ2-7|NA
CASSVDRYEQYF
TGTGCCAGCAGTGTGGACCGCTACGAGCAGTACTTC
>TRBV7-9|few|TRBJ1-5|NA
CASTLSEGNQPQHF
TGTGCCAGCACCCTAAGTGAGGGGAATCAGCCCCAGCATTTT